This TCR beta chain was captured by sequencing in a study of blood T cell repertoires in COVID-19. Study-level background: Acute and convalescent COVID-19 samples came from the United States, Italy and Spain. Nucleic acid was either cDNA or gDNA, and it came from T cells, B-cell-depleted T cells, or PBMCs.

Original methodology: Quantification of nucleated cells was approximated via reference gene primer amplification. The table came from immunoSEQ multiplex PCR; TCRdb's copy has only in-frame clones and leaves some out. Clone size and the V and J calls come from that table; the DNA yielded D and trimming. The data show 150,000 or so clones, roughly 80% seen once. The germline gives CDR1 MNHEY, CDR2 SMNVEV (reference sequence). The CDR3 is 15 amino acids. With 1 base clipped from V and 6 bases from J, the junction kept 5 bases outside the gene matches. The chain joins TRBV27 to TRBJ1-5; 8 bases map to TRBD1. The clonotype was recovered from an elderly woman with acute or convalescent COVID-19. The material sequenced was peripheral blood. Here the CDR3 reads CASSLYQGAGQPQHF. CDR3 nucleotides: TGTGCCAGCAGTTTATACCAGGGGGCTGGTCAGCCCCAGCATTTT.